This is a list of T cell receptor beta chains from one sample in a study of blood T cell repertoires in COVID-19. Clones were sequenced by immunoSEQ multiplex PCR, and TCRdb holds only the in-frame ones, with some missing. The data contain 280,000 or so clones, almost 90% of them singletons. Sequencing input: PBMCs or T cells enriched from blood (not recorded which). The receptors here all came from a woman aged 18-35 years with acute COVID-19. Each CDR3 is given with its conserved first and last residue. Each record gives: CDR3 DNA, CDR3 protein, V gene, D gene, clone size, J gene. D genes are given only for firm matches. Expanded clones get a size class; other rows say once, few or many, or leave the size out.

DNA: TGTGCCAGCAGCTGGGACAAGTTTACTGAAGCTTTCTTT
CDR3: CASSWDKFTEAFF
V: TRBV7-2
D: NA
size: few
J: TRBJ1-1

DNA: TGTGCCAGCAGTTTAAGGTTCCAGGGGGATCAGCCCCAGCATTTT
CDR3: CASSLRFQGDQPQHF
V: TRBV28
D: TRBD1
size: NA
J: TRBJ1-5

DNA: TGTGCCAGCAGCTTCCCGGGACTAGCGGGAGGCGAGCAGTACTTC
CDR3: CASSFPGLAGGEQYF
V: TRBV7-9
D: TRBD2
size: NA
J: TRBJ2-7

DNA: TGTGCCAGCAGCTTAGGTCCCGACAGGGGGCTTAGGGAGCAGTACTTC
CDR3: CASSLGPDRGLREQYF
V: TRBV11-1
D: TRBD1
size: NA
J: TRBJ2-7

DNA: TGTGCCAGCAGTTTAAAGGTTGGGACAGGGTCGTTTAGCAATCAGCCCCAGCATTTT
CDR3: CASSLKVGTGSFSNQPQHF
V: TRBV28
D: TRBD1
size: once
J: TRBJ1-5

DNA: TGTGCCAGCAGCTCGGGACAGGGTCGGGATACGCAGTATTTT
CDR3: CASSSGQGRDTQYF
V: TRBV11-3
D: TRBD1
size: once
J: TRBJ2-3

DNA: TGTGCCAGCAGCCAAGATGGCCCGCTCTCTGGGGCCAACGTCCTGACTTTC
CDR3: CASSQDGPLSGANVLTF
V: TRBV14
D: NA
size: NA
J: TRBJ2-6

DNA: TGTGCCAGCAGCGTAGCTCAGGCGGCGGGTGAGCAGTACTTC
CDR3: CASSVAQAAGEQYF
V: TRBV9
D: NA
size: NA
J: TRBJ2-7

DNA: TGCACCAGCAGCCAAAAAATCTACGGGACTAGCGGGACCTACGAGCAGTACTTC
CDR3: CTSSQKIYGTSGTYEQYF
V: TRBV1
D: NA
size: NA
J: TRBJ2-7

DNA: TGTGCCAGCAGTTGGGTCGGGGGGGAGACCCAGTACTTC
CDR3: CASSWVGGETQYF
V: TRBV28
D: TRBD2
size: NA
J: TRBJ2-5

DNA: TGTGCCAGCAGTTCTCATTACCTAGCTGCCTACGAGCAGTACTTC
CDR3: CASSSHYLAAYEQYF
V: TRBV28
D: NA
size: NA
J: TRBJ2-7

DNA: TGTGCCAGCAGCCAGGACAGGGTTCAAGAGACCCAGTACTTC
CDR3: CASSQDRVQETQYF
V: TRBV3-1/TRBV3-2
D: TRBD1
size: NA
J: TRBJ2-5

DNA: TGTGCCAGCAGGGGGACTAGCGGGAGTAGTCCGTTCTTC
CDR3: CASRGTSGSSPFF
V: TRBV3-1/TRBV3-2
D: TRBD2
size: few
J: TRBJ2-1

DNA: TGTGCCAGCAGCCGGGGACAGGGTTATGGCTACACCTTC
CDR3: CASSRGQGYGYTF
V: TRBV3-1/TRBV3-2
D: TRBD1
size: NA
J: TRBJ1-2

DNA: TGCGCCAGCAGCCTCACCAGGACTGAAGAGCAGTTCTTC
CDR3: CASSLTRTEEQFF
V: TRBV10-1
D: NA
size: NA
J: TRBJ2-1

DNA: TGTGCCAGCAGTGAAGACAGCACCGGGGAGCTGTTTTTT
CDR3: CASSEDSTGELFF
V: TRBV6-4
D: NA
size: NA
J: TRBJ2-2

DNA: TGTGCCAGCAGCGTAACGTCGGGCTACGAGCAGTACTTC
CDR3: CASSVTSGYEQYF
V: TRBV9
D: NA
size: NA
J: TRBJ2-7

DNA: TGTGCCAGCAGTTACGGGGCGTCCGGCTCCTACGAGCAGTACTTC
CDR3: CASSYGASGSYEQYF
V: TRBV6-2/TRBV6-3
D: NA
size: NA
J: TRBJ2-7

DNA: TGCAGTGCTAGTCAGGGACTATATGGAAACACCATATATTTT
CDR3: CSASQGLYGNTIYF
V: TRBV20-1
D: NA
size: once
J: TRBJ1-3

DNA: TGTGCCACCAGTTTTACAGGGAGAGGCACAGATACGCAGTATTTT
CDR3: CATSFTGRGTDTQYF
V: TRBV24-1
D: NA
size: NA
J: TRBJ2-3

DNA: TGTGCCAGTAGTATACGGGGGGATCGGTACGAGCAGTACTTC
CDR3: CASSIRGDRYEQYF
V: TRBV19
D: TRBD2
size: once
J: TRBJ2-7

DNA: TGTGCCTGGAGCAGAAACAGGGTTTACAATGAGCAGTTCTTC
CDR3: CAWSRNRVYNEQFF
V: TRBV30
D: NA
size: NA
J: TRBJ2-1

DNA: TGTGCCAGTAGTATCGGTGAAGAGCAGTTCTTC
CDR3: CASSIGEEQFF
V: TRBV19
D: NA
size: NA
J: TRBJ2-1

DNA: TGTGCCAGCAGCCCGGGGGCCTACGAGCAGTACTTC
CDR3: CASSPGAYEQYF
V: TRBV7-6
D: NA
size: NA
J: TRBJ2-7

DNA: TGTGCCAGCAGTCAGGGGCCCTCCTATAATTCACCCCTCCACTTT
CDR3: CASSQGPSYNSPLHF
V: TRBV6-5
D: NA
size: NA
J: TRBJ1-6

DNA: TGTGCCAGCAGTTTACACGGTCAGCCCCAGCATTTT
CDR3: CASSLHGQPQHF
V: TRBV12-3/TRBV12-4
D: NA
size: NA
J: TRBJ1-5

DNA: TGTGCCAGCAGCAAAGCGGGAGGGGGCAATGAGCAGTTCTTC
CDR3: CASSKAGGGNEQFF
V: TRBV7-2
D: TRBD2
size: NA
J: TRBJ2-1

DNA: TGTGCCAGCAGCCACAAGTTACAGGGGGCGCCTGGTTGTGAGCAGTTCTTC
CDR3: CASSHKLQGAPGCEQFF
V: TRBV9
D: TRBD1
size: NA
J: TRBJ2-1

DNA: TGTGCCTGGAGTACGGCTAGCGGCAATGAGCAGTTCTTC
CDR3: CAWSTASGNEQFF
V: TRBV30
D: TRBD2
size: NA
J: TRBJ2-1

DNA: TGTGCCAGCCGGGACAGAATAAACACTGAAGCTTTCTTT
CDR3: CASRDRINTEAFF
V: TRBV19
D: TRBD1
size: NA
J: TRBJ1-1

DNA: TGTGCCAGCAGCCAAGAGCTGGGGCTAGCGGGTCTCTACAATGAGCAGTTCTTC
CDR3: CASSQELGLAGLYNEQFF
V: TRBV14
D: TRBD2
size: once
J: TRBJ2-1

DNA: TGTGCCAGCAGCTTACCCAGGAATGAGCAGTTCTTC
CDR3: CASSLPRNEQFF
V: TRBV7-2
D: NA
size: NA
J: TRBJ2-1

DNA: TGTGCCAGCAGTGAAGGGAGGGGCCATTCGGGAGATACGCAGTATTTT
CDR3: CASSEGRGHSGDTQYF
V: TRBV2
D: NA
size: NA
J: TRBJ2-3

DNA: TGTGCCAGCAGCGTAGGACAGCCCAATTCACCCCTCCACTTT
CDR3: CASSVGQPNSPLHF
V: TRBV9
D: NA
size: NA
J: TRBJ1-6

DNA: TGCGCCAGCAGCACCCGGGGTAGCGGGGGAGAGACCCAGTACTTC
CDR3: CASSTRGSGGETQYF
V: TRBV5-1
D: TRBD2
size: NA
J: TRBJ2-5

DNA: TGTGCCAGCAGCGCTGGACAGGGTTCCGAGCAGTACTTC
CDR3: CASSAGQGSEQYF
V: TRBV7-3
D: TRBD1
size: NA
J: TRBJ2-7

DNA: TGTGCCAGCAGCTTACCCATGACAGGGAGAGGGTCTAATGAAAAACTGTTTTTT
CDR3: CASSLPMTGRGSNEKLFF
V: TRBV7-8
D: TRBD1
size: once
J: TRBJ1-4

DNA: TGCGCCAGCAGCCAGTTTTACTCGGACGAGCAGTACTTC
CDR3: CASSQFYSDEQYF
V: TRBV4-1
D: NA
size: NA
J: TRBJ2-7

DNA: TGTGCCAGCAGGCGACAGGGGGCGACCTCCTACGAGCAGTACTTC
CDR3: CASRRQGATSYEQYF
V: TRBV6-5
D: TRBD1
size: NA
J: TRBJ2-7

DNA: TGTGCCAGCAGCGTCCTCGAGCAGTACTTC
CDR3: CASSVLEQYF
V: TRBV9
D: NA
size: NA
J: TRBJ2-7

DNA: TGTGCCAGCAGCTTCTCATACCCGTCCGGGACAGGTTCTATGAGCTCCTACGAGCAGTACTTC
CDR3: CASSFSYPSGTGSMSSYEQYF
V: TRBV13
D: TRBD1
size: NA
J: TRBJ2-7

DNA: TGTGCCAGCAGCAGGGACAGGGAAAACTATGGCTACACCTTC
CDR3: CASSRDRENYGYTF
V: TRBV7-2
D: TRBD1
size: NA
J: TRBJ1-2

DNA: TGTGCCAGCAGCTTTCGGACAGGGAATTCACCCCTCCACTTT
CDR3: CASSFRTGNSPLHF
V: TRBV6-2/TRBV6-3
D: TRBD1
size: NA
J: TRBJ1-6

DNA: NA
CDR3: CASSSSWTGLNQPQHF
V: TRBV6-5
D: NA
size: NA
J: TRBJ1-5

DNA: TGTGCCCAGGGGCGAAACACTGAAGCTTTCTTT
CDR3: CAQGRNTEAFF
V: TRBV27
D: NA
size: once
J: TRBJ1-1

DNA: TGTGCCAGCAGGACCCTAGCGGGAGGAACCGGGGAGCTGTTTTTT
CDR3: CASRTLAGGTGELFF
V: TRBV3-1/TRBV3-2
D: TRBD2
size: once
J: TRBJ2-2

DNA: TGTGCCTGGAGTACAGGGGCGGGCTATGGCTACACCTTC
CDR3: CAWSTGAGYGYTF
V: TRBV30
D: TRBD1
size: NA
J: TRBJ1-2

DNA: TGCAGTGCTAGTGCGGCTTCAGGAATCTACGAGCAGTACTTC
CDR3: CSASAASGIYEQYF
V: TRBV20-1
D: NA
size: NA
J: TRBJ2-7

DNA: TGTGCCAGCAGTTACGAGGGAAAGGGGAACACTGAAGCTTTCTTT
CDR3: CASSYEGKGNTEAFF
V: TRBV6-5
D: NA
size: NA
J: TRBJ1-1

DNA: TGTGCCAGCAGCGCATCGTTAGCGGGAACAAACAATGAGCAGTTCTTC
CDR3: CASSASLAGTNNEQFF
V: TRBV5-4
D: TRBD2
size: NA
J: TRBJ2-1

DNA: TGTGCCAGCAGTTACAAGGTCCAAAGCGGGAACACTGAAGCTTTCTTT
CDR3: CASSYKVQSGNTEAFF
V: TRBV6-2/TRBV6-3
D: NA
size: once
J: TRBJ1-1

DNA: TGTGCCAGTAAGCGGGGTCCCGGGAAGAACACTGAAGCTTTCTTT
CDR3: CASKRGPGKNTEAFF
V: TRBV19
D: NA
size: NA
J: TRBJ1-1

DNA: TGTGCCAGTAGACAAGGGGAGGGGCCCGCGGAGACCCAGTACTTC
CDR3: CASRQGEGPAETQYF
V: TRBV19
D: TRBD2
size: NA
J: TRBJ2-5